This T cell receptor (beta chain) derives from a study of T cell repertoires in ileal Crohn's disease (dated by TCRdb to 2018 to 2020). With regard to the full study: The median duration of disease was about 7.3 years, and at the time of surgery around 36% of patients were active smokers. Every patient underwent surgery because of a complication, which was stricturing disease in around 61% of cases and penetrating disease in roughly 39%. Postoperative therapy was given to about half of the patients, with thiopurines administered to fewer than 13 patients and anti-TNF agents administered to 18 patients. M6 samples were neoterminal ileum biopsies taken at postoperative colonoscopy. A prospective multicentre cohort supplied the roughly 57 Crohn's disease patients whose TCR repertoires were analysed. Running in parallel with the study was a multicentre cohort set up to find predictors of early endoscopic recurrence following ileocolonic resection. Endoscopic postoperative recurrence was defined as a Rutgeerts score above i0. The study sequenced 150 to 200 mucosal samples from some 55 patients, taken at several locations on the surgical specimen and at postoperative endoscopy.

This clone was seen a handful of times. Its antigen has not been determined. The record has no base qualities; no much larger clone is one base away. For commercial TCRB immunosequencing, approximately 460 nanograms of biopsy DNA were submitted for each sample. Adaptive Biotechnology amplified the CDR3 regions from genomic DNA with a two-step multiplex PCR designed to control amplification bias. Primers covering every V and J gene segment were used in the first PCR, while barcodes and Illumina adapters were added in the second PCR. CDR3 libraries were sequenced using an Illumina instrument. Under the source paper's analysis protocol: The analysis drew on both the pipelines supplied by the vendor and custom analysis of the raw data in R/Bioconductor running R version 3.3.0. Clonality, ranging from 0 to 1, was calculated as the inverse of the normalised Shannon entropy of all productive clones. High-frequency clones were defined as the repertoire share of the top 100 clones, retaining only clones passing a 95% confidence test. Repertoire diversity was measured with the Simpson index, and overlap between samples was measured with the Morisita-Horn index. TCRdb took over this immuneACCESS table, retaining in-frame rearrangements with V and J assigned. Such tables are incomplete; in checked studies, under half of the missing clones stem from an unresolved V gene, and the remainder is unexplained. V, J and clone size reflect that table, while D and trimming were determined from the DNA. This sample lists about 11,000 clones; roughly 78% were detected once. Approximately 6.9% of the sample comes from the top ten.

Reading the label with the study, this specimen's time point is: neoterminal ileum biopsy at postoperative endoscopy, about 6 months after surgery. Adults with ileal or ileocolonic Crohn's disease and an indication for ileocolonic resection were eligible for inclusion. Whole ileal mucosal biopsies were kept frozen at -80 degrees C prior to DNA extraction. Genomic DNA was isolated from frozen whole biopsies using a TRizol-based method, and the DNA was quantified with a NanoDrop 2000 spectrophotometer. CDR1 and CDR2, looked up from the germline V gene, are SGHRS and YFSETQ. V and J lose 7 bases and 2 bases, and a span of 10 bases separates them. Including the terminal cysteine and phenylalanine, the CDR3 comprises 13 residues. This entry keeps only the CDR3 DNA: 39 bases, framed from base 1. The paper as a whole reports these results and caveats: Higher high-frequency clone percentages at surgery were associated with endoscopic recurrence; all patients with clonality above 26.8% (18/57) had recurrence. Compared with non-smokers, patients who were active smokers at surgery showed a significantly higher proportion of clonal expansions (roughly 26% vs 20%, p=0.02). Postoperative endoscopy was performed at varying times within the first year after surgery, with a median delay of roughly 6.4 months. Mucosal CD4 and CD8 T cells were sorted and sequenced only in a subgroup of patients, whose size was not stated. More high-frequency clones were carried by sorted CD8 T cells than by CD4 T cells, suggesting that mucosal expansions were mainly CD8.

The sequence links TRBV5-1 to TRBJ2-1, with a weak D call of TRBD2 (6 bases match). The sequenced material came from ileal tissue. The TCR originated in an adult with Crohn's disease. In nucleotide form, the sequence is TGCGCCAGCGCCGGAGGGACCTACAATGAGCAGTTCTTC. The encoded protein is CASAGGTYNEQFF.